The 19 T cell receptor beta chains given below trace back to one sample, sequenced in a study of blood T cell repertoires in COVID-19. Sequenced by immunoSEQ multiplex PCR; TCRdb stores in-frame clones only, minus some. The sample holds about 240,000 clones, 87% seen once. The sequencing input was peripheral blood. Receptors originate from a man aged 55 to 70 who had recovered from COVID-19.

As for this clone: Distinct nucleotide sequences in the sample also encode this CDR3. This chain joins TRBV5-1 and TRBJ2-3; D is unclear. CDR3 size: 15 residues. CDR1 and CDR2 from the germline V gene are SGHRS and YFSETQ. Trimming took 2 bases from V and 0 from J, leaving 10 bases between them. CDR3 DNA sequence: TGCGCCAGCAGCTTAGTCCTGGCCAGCACAGATACGCAGTATTTT. As protein: CASSLVLASTDTQYF.

This clone was found once. The chain employs TRBV19 and TRBJ2-1; D not resolved. The germline CDR1 and CDR2 sequences are LNHDA and SQIVND (reference sequence). V gave up 5 bases and J gave up 5 bases, with 10 bases separating them. The CDR3 loop spans 13 amino acids. The CDR3 bases are TGTGCCAGTAGTCCCCGACTGGACAATGAGCAGTTCTTC. Amino acid sequence: CASSPRLDNEQFF. The full variable domain, in which reference TRBV19 and TRBJ2-1 provide the parts outside the CDR3, is DGGITQSPKYLFRKEGQNVTLSCEQNLNHDAMYWYRQDPGQGLRLIYYSQIVNDFQKGDIAEGYSVSREKKESFPLTVTSAQKNPTAFYLCASSPRLDNEQFFGPGTRLTVL.

This clone has a single count. The J gene is TRBJ2-5, the V gene TRBV6-1; weak D call: TRBD2 (5 bases). V was shortened by 2 bases and J by 4 bases, with 11 bases between the two germline ends. CDR3 length: 14 residues. Germline V gene data show CDR1 as MNHNS and CDR2 as SASEGT. DNA for the CDR3: TGTGCCAGCAGTGAACGGGGATCATCAGAGACCCAGTACTTC. This sequence encodes CASSERGSSETQYF.

This chain uses TRBV2 with TRBJ2-7; a weak D match, TRBD2 (7 bases). Germline V gene data show CDR1 as SNHLY and CDR2 as FYNNEI. This CDR3 has 14 residues. V was pared by 2 bases and J by 6 bases, with 14 bases between. This chain's CDR3 is CASSEPGGDTEQYF. The CDR3 DNA reads as TGTGCCAGCAGTGAACCGGGGGGCGACACCGAGCAGTACTTC.

The chain recombines TRBV21-1 with TRBJ2-7; the D segment call TRBD2 is taken from the table without a DNA check. TRBV21-1 is reported as a pseudogene. The CDR3 runs 14 residues. CDR3 nucleotide sequence: TGTGCCAGCAGCAGGTTCGGGAGCTCCTACGAGCAGTACTTC. Amino acids: CASSRFGSSYEQYF.

This chain connects TRBV28 to TRBJ1-2; a weak D match, TRBD1 (5 bases). V gave up 2 bases and J gave up 4 bases, with 11 bases separating them. Germline V CDR1 and CDR2: MDHEN, SYDVKM. The CDR3 totals 14 residues. Here the CDR3 DNA reads TGTGCCAGCAGTTTACCTCAGGGCCCCTATGGCTACACCTTC. Translating it yields CASSLPQGPYGYTF.

The chain is built from TRBV12-5 and TRBJ1-3, with 7 positions matching TRBD1. The CDR3 totals 17 residues. The germline V gene encodes CDR1 LGHNT and CDR2 FRNRAP. V shed 6 bases, J shed 0 bases, and the junction held 11 bases outside the gene matches. CDR3 residues: CASGSSDRSSSGNTIYF. In nucleotides, the CDR3 is TGTGCTAGTGGCTCCTCGGACAGGTCGAGCTCTGGAAACACCATATATTTT.

The V call is TRBV5-4, the J call TRBJ2-5, with TRBD2 as a possible D gene (7 bases). The CDR3 length is 15 residues. V gave up 1 base and J gave up 4 bases, with 14 bases separating them. Germline CDR1 and CDR2: SGHNT and YYREEE (reference sequence). The CDR3: CASSLRGASGETQYF. CDR3 coding DNA: TGTGCCAGCAGCTTGCGGGGGGCTAGCGGAGAGACCCAGTACTTC.

The chain carries TRBV24-1 and TRBJ1-2; no clear D. The V and J ends lost 4 bases and 1 base respectively, with 12 bases between them. Per the germline V gene, CDR1 is KGHDR and CDR2 is SFDVKD. The CDR3 spans 15 residues. The CDR3 DNA reads TGTGCCACCAGTGACCGTGGCCAATTTAACTATGGCTACACCTTC. The encoded protein is CATSDRGQFNYGYTF.

V gene TRBV10-3 combines with J gene TRBJ1-2, with D possibly matching TRBD1 (5 bases). Germline V gene data show CDR1 as ENHRY and CDR2 as SYGVKD. Trimming shortened V by 2 bases and J by 4 bases, and 14 bases separated the two germline ends. This CDR3 spans 15 amino acids. The CDR3 DNA sequence: TGTGCCATCAGTGAGAGCAGGGATCGGGTCTATGGCTACACCTTC. Protein sequence: CAISESRDRVYGYTF.

The J gene is TRBJ1-6, the V gene TRBV30, with 9 bases aligning to TRBD1. This CDR3 has 13 residues. Germline CDR1 GTSNPN, CDR2 SVGIG (reference sequence). V trimming: 6 bases; J trimming: 8 bases; junction bases outside the gene matches: 5. CDR3 in DNA: TGTGCCTGCCGGGACAGGGCGGATTCACCCCTCCACTTT. Protein sequence: CACRDRADSPLHF.

This chain joins TRBV18 and TRBJ1-1, with D unresolved. This CDR3 has 16 amino acids. Germline CDR1 reads KGHSH; CDR2 reads LQKENI. The V and J ends lost 4 bases and 1 base respectively, with 16 bases between them. CDR3 bases: TGTGCCAGCTCACGGTCCCGTCAACGAGAGAACACTGAAGCTTTCTTT. It codes for CASSRSRQRENTEAFF. The variable domain in full, with the rest retrieved from reference TRBV18 and TRBJ1-1, is NAGVMQNPRHLVRRRGQEARLRCSPMKGHSHVYWYRQLPEEGLKFMVYLQKENIIDESGMPKERFSAEFPKEGPSILRIQQVVRGDSAAYFCASSRSRQRENTEAFFGQGTRLTVV.

The chain carries TRBV12-5 and TRBJ1-5; D is undetermined. The V and J ends lost 3 bases and 4 bases respectively, with 10 bases between them. This CDR3 has 14 residues. Germline V gene lookup returns CDR1 LGHNT and CDR2 FRNRAP. The CDR3 protein is CASGLSSGNQPQHF. For the CDR3, the DNA is TGTGCTAGTGGTTTATCGTCGGGGAATCAGCCCCAGCATTTT.

The J gene is TRBJ2-3, the V gene TRBV5-1; possible D gene TRBD2, 6 bases. Trimming cost V 2 bases and J 7 bases, with 14 bases left between them. Germline V gene lookup returns CDR1 SGHRS and CDR2 YFSETQ. CDR3 length: 14 amino acids. The CDR3 region is CASSLGSGENTQYF. CDR3 DNA sequence: TGCGCCAGCAGCTTAGGGTCGGGGGAAAATACGCAGTATTTT. Drawing the rest from reference TRBV5-1 and TRBJ2-3, the complete variable domain is KAGVTQTPRYLIKTRGQQVTLSCSPISGHRSVSWYQQTPGQGLQFLFEYFSETQRNKGNFPGRFSGRQFSNSRSEMNVSTLELGDSALYLCASSLGSGENTQYFGPGTRLTVL.

This sequence joins TRBV9 and TRBJ2-5, with 9 bases aligning to TRBD2. The CDR3 covers 16 residues. V gave up 0 bases and J gave up 5 bases; unmatched junction bases: 8. Looked up from germline, CDR1 is SGDLS and CDR2 is YYNGEE. CDR3 in DNA: TGTGCCAGCAGCGTAGGGGGTAGCGGGGGCTGGGAGACCCAGTACTTC. Protein product: CASSVGGSGGWETQYF.

V and J are TRBV24-1 and TRBJ1-2, with TRBD1 matching 10 bases. The V and J ends lost 3 bases and 4 bases, in that order; junction bases with no gene match: 1. Germline CDR1 is KGHDR and CDR2 is SFDVKD. This CDR3 spans 14 amino acids. CDR3 sequence reads: CATSDRDRGYGYTF. The CDR3 DNA follows: TGTGCCACCAGTGATCGGGACAGGGGCTATGGCTACACCTTC.

The chain links TRBV18 to TRBJ1-5, with D perhaps TRBD1 (5 bases). The CDR3 is 15 residues long. Germline CDR1 is KGHSH and CDR2 is LQKENI. Trimming removed 3 bases from V and 6 bases from J, with 15 bases in between. The DNA for the CDR3 is TGTGCCAGCTCACCTGGGGCCGACAGAGGTCAGCCCCAGCATTTT. Translating it yields CASSPGADRGQPQHF.

The count of this clone is one. The chain joins TRBV4-1 to TRBJ2-5; TRBD1 matches 10 bases. The CDR3 totals 14 residues. The germline V gene encodes CDR1 MGHRA and CDR2 YSYEKL. V was clipped by 3 bases and J by 5 bases; unmatched bases: 3. CDR3 sequence: CASSHSTGGETQYF. CDR3 nucleotides: TGCGCCAGCAGCCATTCGACAGGGGGCGAGACCCAGTACTTC.

The chain links TRBV12-3 or TRBV12-4 to TRBJ2-7; TRBD2 might be the D (5 bases). The V end lost 4 bases, the J end lost 5 bases, and 6 bases lay between the germline ends. The CDR3 covers 11 residues. CDR3 nucleotide sequence: TGTGCCAGCAGTTCGGGGAACGAGCAGTACGTC. Its protein product is CASSSGNEQYV.